This T cell receptor beta chain comes out of a study of blood T cell repertoires in COVID-19. Study-wide background: The samples span acute and convalescent COVID-19 from the United States, Italy and Spain.

Per germline, CDR1 SNHLY and CDR2 FYNNEI. V dropped 5 bases and J dropped 3; count of bases not matched to a gene: 3. This CDR3 is built from 14 residues. Authors' analysis steps: The assay estimated nucleated cells by amplifying reference gene primers. Profiling relied on immunoSEQ multiplex PCR, and the TCRdb table lists in-frame clones only, not all of them. V and J calls plus clone size are reproduced from that table; the DNA served to infer D and trimming. Here the sample spans some 150,000 clones, roughly 83% being singletons. Seattle patients were enrolled while actively infected and followed longitudinally.

V gene TRBV2 combines with J gene TRBJ2-5; 10 nucleotides agree with TRBD2. The receptor comes from a woman aged 70 to 79 with COVID-19, enrolled during active disease. What was sequenced was peripheral blood. CDR3 sequence: CASSTSGVKETQYF. In DNA, the CDR3 is TGTGCCAGCAGTACTAGCGGGGTAAAAGAGACCCAGTACTTC.